The T cell receptor beta chain described here comes from a study of T cell repertoires in cytomegalovirus infection. The wider study: Used in the study were CMV epitopes, some recently identified and HLA-C-restricted, others well-studied and HLA-B-restricted. Matching HLA type and CMV infection were both indicated by public TCR beta signatures. Study-level results: HLA-C-restricted CMV clonotypes gave the most frequent clonotype in two of eight donors. Cumulative public TCR beta family frequency identified carriers of CMV plus the relevant HLA.

The CDR3 length is 15 residues. V was shortened by 1 base and J by 1 base, with 10 bases between the two germline ends. In germline, CDR1 is SGHVS, CDR2 FNYEAQ. A remark on this clonotype: The antigen is not known.

From the reads, TCRdb called clonotypes with MiXCR, one entry per CDR3 protein. Of roughly 920,000 distinct CDR3 sequences in the sample, about a third are singletons; the top ten hold about an eighth. The chain links TRBV7-6 to TRBJ1-1; D unclear. The TCR was taken from a human donor in good health (CMV status not recorded). Some clones in this sample may be carry-over from other donors' samples. The sequenced sample was cultured CD8+ T cells from PBMCs, obtained from culture after CMV antigen stimulation. The CDR3 loop is CASSLGAYGNTEAFF. The CDR3 region has the DNA TGTGCCAGCAGCTTAGGGGCTTACGGGAACACTGAAGCTTTCTTT.